The sequence of this TCR beta chain was determined in a study of Ad26.COV2.S vaccination and SARS-CoV-2 variants. For the study at large: The Ad26.COV2.S arm of the COV1001 trial was where the donor was placed. Study observations and caveats: Similar non-spike TCR breadth was observed in recipients of vaccine and of placebo. Substantial breadth was reportedly displayed by spike-specific CD8+ and CD4+ T cell responses after vaccination.

This table comes from immunoSEQ multiplex PCR, and its TCRdb copy is limited to in-frame clones, with some not included. The table lists about 350,000 clones, around 88% of them singletons. As to this clone: Its antigen is undetermined.

Stated treatment: some 20 received Ad26.COV2.S at low or high dose, single or two shots; about 5 received placebo; per-sample allocation not given. At day 63 after the first vaccine or placebo injection, samples were drawn. Vaccination employed an Ad26 vector expressing the Wuhan-strain SARS-CoV-2 spike. The CDR3 consists of 13 residues. Germline CDR1 MNHEY, CDR2 SMNVEV (reference sequence). Losses at the gene ends were 6 bases for V and 6 bases for J; bases not matched to a gene: 5. V and J are TRBV27 and TRBJ1-1, with 9 bases identical to TRBD1. The origin of this receptor is a person between 18 and 65 years old who received the Ad26.COV2.S COVID-19 vaccine or a placebo. Material: peripheral blood, obtained in a trial of Ad26.COV2.S vaccine versus placebo. The CDR3 DNA reads as TGTGCCAGCAGCAGGGGACAGGGTGCTGAAGCTTTCTTT. Its protein product is CASSRGQGAEAFF.